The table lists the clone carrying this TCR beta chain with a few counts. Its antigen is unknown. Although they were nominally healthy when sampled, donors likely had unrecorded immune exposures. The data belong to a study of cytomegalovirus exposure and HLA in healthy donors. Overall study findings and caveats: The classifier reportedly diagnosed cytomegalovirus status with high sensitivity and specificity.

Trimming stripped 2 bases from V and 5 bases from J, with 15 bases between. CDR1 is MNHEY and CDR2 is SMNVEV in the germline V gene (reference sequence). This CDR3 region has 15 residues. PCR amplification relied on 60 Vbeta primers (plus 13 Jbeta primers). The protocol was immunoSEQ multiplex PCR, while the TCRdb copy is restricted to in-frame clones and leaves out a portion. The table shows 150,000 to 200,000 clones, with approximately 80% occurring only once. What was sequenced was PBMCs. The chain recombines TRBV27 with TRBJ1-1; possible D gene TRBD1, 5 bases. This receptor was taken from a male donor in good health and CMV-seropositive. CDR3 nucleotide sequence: TGTGCCAGCAGTTTAGGCAGGGAGGGAGGAACTGAAGCTTTCTTT. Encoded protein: CASSLGREGGTEAFF.